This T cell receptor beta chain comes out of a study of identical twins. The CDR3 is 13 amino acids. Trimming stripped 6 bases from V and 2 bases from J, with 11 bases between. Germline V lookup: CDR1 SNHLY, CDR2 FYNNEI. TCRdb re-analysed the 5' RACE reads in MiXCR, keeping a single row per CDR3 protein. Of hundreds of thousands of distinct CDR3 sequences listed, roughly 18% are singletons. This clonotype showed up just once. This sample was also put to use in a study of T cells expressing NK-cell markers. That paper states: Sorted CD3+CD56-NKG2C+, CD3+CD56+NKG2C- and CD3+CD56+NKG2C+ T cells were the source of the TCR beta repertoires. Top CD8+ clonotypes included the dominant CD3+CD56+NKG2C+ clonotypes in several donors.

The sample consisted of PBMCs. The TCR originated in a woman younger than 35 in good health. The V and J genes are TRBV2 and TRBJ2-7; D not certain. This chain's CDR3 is CASRDSVTYEQYF. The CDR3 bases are TGTGCCAGCAGGGATTCGGTCACCTACGAGCAGTACTTC.